The source of this T cell receptor beta chain is a study of monozygotic twins with inflammatory bowel disease. TCRdb reworked the 5' RACE reads into one entry per CDR3 protein, no DNA. The sample holds under 200,000 distinct CDR3 sequences. In germline, CDR1 is LGHNA, CDR2 YSLEER. CDR3 length: 16 residues. Sequenced material: blood. This rearrangement joins TRBV4-3 to TRBJ2-7; TCRdb outputs TRBD2, but without DNA this stays unchecked. The sequence was obtained from a human donor with ulcerative colitis or Crohn's disease, or a healthy co-twin of an affected twin (not recorded which). This chain's CDR3 is CASSQDPTSLFYEQYF.